The following is a TCR beta chain sequence with its context. The sample holds other DNA sequences that translate to the same CDR3. The length of the CDR3 is 13 residues. With 4 bases removed from V and 3 bases from J, the gap between germline ends came to 8 bases. Per the germline V gene, CDR1 is SGDLS and CDR2 is YYNGEE. The cohort comprised adults aged 18 to 89 years residing in 20 to 30 US areas. This sample was included in a study of blood T cell repertoires in COVID-19. Here immunoSEQ multiplex PCR was the method, and the copy in TCRdb shows in-frame clones only, minus some. There are around 280,000 clones in the sample; about 89% occur only once, and 1.5% to 2% lies in the top ten.

The TCR was taken from a woman in her 40s who had recovered from COVID-19. The chain uses TRBV9 and TRBJ2-1, with D unclear. Sequenced input: PBMCs or T cells enriched from blood (not recorded which). The CDR3 here is CASSPPYYNEQFF. The CDR3 DNA reads TGTGCCAGCAGCCCACCCTACTACAATGAGCAGTTCTTC. Variable domain in full (rest from reference TRBV9 and TRBJ2-1): DSGVTQTPKHLITATGQRVTLRCSPRSGDLSVYWYQQSLDQGLQFLIQYYNGEERAKGNILERFSAQQFPDLHSELNLSSLELGDSALYFCASSPPYYNEQFFGPGTRLTVL.